What follows is one TCR beta chain and its context. The record originates from a study of blood T cell repertoires in COVID-19. Unmatched junction bases numbered 3, after V lost 0 bases and J lost 7 bases. The CDR3 runs 13 residues. The V gene's germline CDR1 is SGHRS and CDR2 YFSETQ. The repertoire was sequenced with immunoSEQ multiplex PCR; TCRdb's copy has only in-frame clones and lacks some. The sample has about 190,000 clones; roughly four fifths are singletons. V gene TRBV5-1 combines with J gene TRBJ2-7, with 8 bases fitting TRBD1. The sequence was collected from a woman in her 40s with acute or convalescent COVID-19. Material: peripheral blood. CDR3 sequence reads: CASSLGRGREQYF. CDR3 nucleotides: TGCGCCAGCAGCTTGGGCAGGGGGCGGGAGCAGTACTTC.